This T cell receptor (beta chain) was identified in a study of T cells in localized non-small cell lung cancer (dated by TCRdb to the early 2020s). A note on the overall study: The study examined T cell repertoires in a few hundred patients with early-stage NSCLC and compared tumors with uninvolved tumor-adjacent lungs. The cohort comprised under 250 treatment-naïve NSCLC patients with resected, localized lung tumors. The mean age of the NSCLC patients was about 70 years, with 120 to 150 men and 95 to 110 women. What the authors observed across the whole study: A median of approximately 57 of the top 100 tumor clones were detected in paired uninvolved adjacent lung, and around 27 of these tumor clones were also found among the top 100 clones of the paired uninvolved adjacent lung. Because the study design was exploratory, TCR variables were selected using unadjusted p-values without false-discovery rate correction. Because multi-region tumor sequencing was not done, intratumor heterogeneity could not be ruled out. Uninvolved tumor-adjacent lung showed the highest T cell clonality, higher than tumor, which suggests more focused antigenic responses in the uninvolved tumor-adjacent lung. Higher T cell density in blood was associated with longer overall survival, whereas higher clonality in adjacent lung was associated with shorter survival.

At diagnosis, peripheral blood, uninvolved tumor-adjacent lung and tumor were collected and stored as a combination of fresh-frozen and FFPE material. For TCR repertoire profiling, blood samples were analyzed in the form of peripheral blood mononuclear cells. The CDR3, cysteine through phenylalanine, is 18 amino acids long. The CDR3 DNA has 54 bases and is translated from base 1. CDR1 and CDR2, per the germline V gene (reference sequence), are SGHKS and YYEKEE. V loses 3 bases, J loses 0 bases, and the germline ends lie 19 bases apart. With respect to this clone: Its antigen is unknown. No much larger clone exists at a distance of one base, and base qualities are not known.

The immunoSEQ Assay was used to sequence TCR beta CDR3 regions from DNA. As for the original processing: T cell density was computed as TCR beta template counts normalized to usable DNA estimated by amplifying housekeeping genes. Richness was estimated using the preseqR package, with extrapolation to 400,000 templates for PBMC samples and to 120,000 templates for tissue samples. Clonality was calculated as one minus Pielou's evenness. Differential abundance testing on productive amino-acid clonotypes, with a minimum total count of 5 and an alpha of 0.1, was used to identify tissue-enriched TCRs. Repertoire overlap between compartments was quantified with the Jaccard Index and Morisita Overlap Index. GLIPH grouped TCR beta CDR3s together with public tetramer-defined viral CDR3s, and a viral motif had to include at least three viral sequences and also show V-gene enrichment. The table comes from immuneACCESS by way of TCRdb, which keeps in-frame sequences with V and J called. Part of the clones is missing from these tables; in studies checked, under half for an unresolved V gene and the rest for unknown reasons. That table gives V, J and clone size, and the DNA gave D and trimming. The sample contains 26,000 or so clones, 75% to 90% of them found a single time. Together, the top ten hold 13% to 15% of the sample.

The TCR was taken from an older female donor with stage I lung adenocarcinoma. The sequenced sample was peripheral blood, obtained before any cancer treatment. The V and J segments used are TRBV5-5 and TRBJ1-5, with the identity of the D gene unclear. The sequenced DNA: TGTGCCAGCAGCTCTTCCTCCGTTGCCCCATATAGCAATCAGCCCCAGCATTTT. This yields the protein CASSSSSVAPYSNQPQHF. The CDR3, completed at both ends by the reference TRBV5-5 and TRBJ1-5 genes, gives the full variable domain DAGVTQSPTHLIKTRGQQVTLRCSPISGHKSVSWYQQVLGQGPQFIFQYYEKEERGRGNFPDRFSARQFPNYSSELNVNALLLGDSALYLCASSSSSVAPYSNQPQHFGDGTRLSIL.